This T cell receptor (beta chain) was sequenced in a study of cytomegalovirus exposure and HLA in healthy donors. Some clones are missing from TCRdb's copy, which holds only in-frame ones; the method was immunoSEQ multiplex PCR. The sample records roughly 130,000 clones, almost 85% being singletons. This CDR3 has 14 residues. Germline V lookup: CDR1 SGHRS, CDR2 YFSETQ. V dropped 4 bases and J dropped 0 bases, with 10 bases sitting between them. V usage is TRBV5-1 and J usage is TRBJ1-2; D gene unclear. The sequenced material came from PBMCs. This receptor was obtained from a woman aged 30 to 39 in good health and CMV-seronegative. CDR3 residues: CASSVDTANYGYTF. The DNA for the CDR3 is TGCGCCAGCAGCGTCGACACGGCTAACTATGGCTACACCTTC.